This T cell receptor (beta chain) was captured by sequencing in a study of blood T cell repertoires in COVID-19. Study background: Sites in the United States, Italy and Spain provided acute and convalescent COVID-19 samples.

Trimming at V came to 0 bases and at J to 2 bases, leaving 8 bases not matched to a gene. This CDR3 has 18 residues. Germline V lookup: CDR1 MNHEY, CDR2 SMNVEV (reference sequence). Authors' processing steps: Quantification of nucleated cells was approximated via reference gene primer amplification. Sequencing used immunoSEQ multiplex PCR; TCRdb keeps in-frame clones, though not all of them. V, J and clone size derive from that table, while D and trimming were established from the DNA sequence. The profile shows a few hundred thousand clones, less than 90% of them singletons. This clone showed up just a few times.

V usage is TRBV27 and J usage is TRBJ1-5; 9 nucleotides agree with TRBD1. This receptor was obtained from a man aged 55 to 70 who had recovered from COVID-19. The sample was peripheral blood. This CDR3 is CASSLSYPQGAGNQPQHF. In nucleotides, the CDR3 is TGTGCCAGCAGTTTATCTTATCCACAGGGGGCAGGCAATCAGCCCCAGCATTTT.